The rows below give T cell receptor beta chains drawn from one sample of a study of CD8 T cells in ankylosing spondylitis. TCRdb passed the 5' RACE reads through MiXCR, listing each CDR3 protein once. The sample has around 91,000 distinct CDR3 sequences; roughly 8.5% are singletons. The sample consisted of blood, either unsorted or a sorted T cell fraction (not recorded which). The source of these receptors is a male donor with ankylosing spondylitis. Each CDR3 is given with its conserved first and last residue. D genes are given only for firm matches. The size of a clone is reported for some rows only, either as once, few or many, or as a class for expanded clones.

CDR3 protein | CDR3 DNA | D gene | clone size | J gene | V gene
CASLSSGGKDEQFF | TGTGCCAGCCTCTCCAGCGGAGGCAAGGATGAGCAGTTCTTC | NA | NA | TRBJ2-1 | TRBV3-1
CSVWEGDSNSPLHF | TGCAGCGTGTGGGAGGGGGACAGTAATTCACCCCTCCACTTT | TRBD1 | many | TRBJ1-6 | TRBV29-1
CASSYPRESSYNEQFF | TGTGCCAGCAGTTACCCTCGAGAAAGCTCCTACAATGAGCAGTTCTTC | NA | NA | TRBJ2-1 | TRBV6-2/TRBV6-3
CASSPTTGSGQETQYF | TGTGCCAGCAGTCCAACGACAGGGAGTGGGCAAGAGACCCAGTACTTC | TRBD1 | many | TRBJ2-5 | TRBV27
CASSLAAGLDGELFF | TGTGCCAGCAGCTTAGCGGCCGGACTAGACGGGGAGCTGTTTTTT | TRBD2 | NA | TRBJ2-2 | TRBV7-8
CASSQTSGVYNEQFF | TGTGCCAGCAGTCAGACTAGCGGGGTTTACAATGAGCAGTTCTTC | TRBD2 | NA | TRBJ2-1 | TRBV2
CAIRQGNEQFF | TGTGCCATCAGGCAGGGAAATGAGCAGTTCTTC | NA | NA | TRBJ2-1 | TRBV7-8
CASSLGQSTGELFF | TGTGCCAGCAGCTTAGGACAGAGCACCGGGGAGCTGTTTTTT | NA | many | TRBJ2-2 | TRBV7-9
CAISESIRGLLPGELFF | TGTGCCATCAGTGAGTCGATCAGGGGACTCCTCCCCGGGGAGCTGTTTTTT | NA | many | TRBJ2-2 | TRBV10-3
CASSSAANTEAFF | TGCGCCAGCAGCTCCGCGGCGAACACTGAAGCTTTCTTT | NA | few | TRBJ1-1 | TRBV5-1
CASSVGTGVDDGYTF | TGTGCCAGCAGTGTTGGGACAGGGGTGGACGATGGCTACACCTTC | TRBD1 | few | TRBJ1-2 | TRBV12-3/TRBV12-4
CATSSDTGLAREQFF | TGTGCCACCAGCAGTGATACGGGACTAGCGAGAGAGCAGTTCTTC | TRBD2 | few | TRBJ2-1 | TRBV15
CASSSGDSSTDTQYF | TGTGCCAGCAGCTCCGGGGACTCTAGCACAGATACGCAGTATTTT | NA | NA | TRBJ2-3 | TRBV13
CASSPPQGHTEAFF | TGTGCCAGCAGCCCACCCCAGGGGCACACTGAAGCTTTCTTT | NA | NA | TRBJ1-1 | TRBV11-2
CASSLGGSQDNEQFF | TGTGCCAGCAGTCTGGGGGGATCCCAGGACAATGAGCAGTTCTTC | NA | many | TRBJ2-1 | TRBV13
CASRPSGSSYNEQFF | TGTGCCAGCAGACCCAGCGGGAGCTCCTACAATGAGCAGTTCTTC | TRBD2 | NA | TRBJ2-1 | TRBV11-2
CASSPRGNYNEQFF | TGTGCCAGCAGCCCCAGGGGGAACTACAATGAGCAGTTCTTC | TRBD1 | few | TRBJ2-1 | TRBV11-2
CASTASDNNSPLHF | TGTGCCAGTACAGCCTCCGACAACAATTCACCCCTCCACTTT | NA | many | TRBJ1-6 | TRBV19
CSTTTGGFKFF | TGCAGCACCACCACAGGGGGCTTTAAGTTCTTC | TRBD1 | many | TRBJ2-1 | TRBV29-1
CASSPPGTSGMGNEQFF | TGTGCCAGCTCACCCCCCGGGACTAGCGGGATGGGCAATGAGCAGTTCTTC | TRBD2 | NA | TRBJ2-1 | TRBV18
CSVRGASVDYEQYF | TGCAGCGTTCGGGGGGCCAGCGTAGACTACGAGCAGTACTTC | NA | many | TRBJ2-7 | TRBV29-1
CASSIGTSGSYEQYF | TGTGCCAGCAGCATCGGGACTAGCGGGAGTTACGAGCAGTACTTC | TRBD2 | NA | TRBJ2-7 | TRBV7-9
CASSPGTVGYGYTF | TGTGCCAGCAGCCCCGGGACAGTTGGCTATGGCTACACCTTC | TRBD1 | few | TRBJ1-2 | TRBV9
CASSSDLSFYNEQFF | TGTGCCAGCAGCTCAGACTTATCCTTCTACAATGAGCAGTTCTTC | NA | few | TRBJ2-1 | TRBV7-9
CSAIGIRGRNSYEQYF | TGCAGTGCTATAGGGATTCGCGGGAGGAACTCCTACGAGCAGTACTTC | TRBD2 | many | TRBJ2-7 | TRBV20-1
CASRSGELAEGTETQYF | TGTGCCAGCAGATCGGGCGAGTTGGCGGAGGGGACAGAGACCCAGTACTTC | NA | many | TRBJ2-5 | TRBV7-9
CASSQDKETNTEAFF | TGTGCCAGCAGCCAAGATAAGGAGACGAACACTGAAGCTTTCTTT | NA | many | TRBJ1-1 | TRBV3-1
CASSQEGPSGGITEAFF | TGCGCCAGCAGCCAAGAAGGTCCTTCAGGGGGCATAACTGAAGCTTTCTTT | TRBD1 | many | TRBJ1-1 | TRBV4-1
CASSLDTSYGYTF | TGTGCCAGCAGCCTGGACACCTCCTATGGCTACACCTTC | NA | few | TRBJ1-2 | TRBV9
CASSLGTIYNEQFF | TGTGCCAGCAGCCTCGGGACTATCTACAATGAGCAGTTCTTC | TRBD2 | NA | TRBJ2-1 | TRBV7-2
CSVELGTGHTEAFF | TGCAGCGTTGAATTGGGGACAGGGCACACTGAAGCTTTCTTT | TRBD1 | many | TRBJ1-1 | TRBV29-1
CASSPIPPSGRVSHEQYF | TGTGCCAGCAGCCCAATCCCCCCTAGCGGGAGGGTTTCCCACGAGCAGTACTTC | TRBD2 | few | TRBJ2-7 | TRBV11-2
CASSLSFDRVHEQYF | TGTGCCAGCAGTTTATCCTTCGACAGGGTCCACGAGCAGTACTTC | TRBD1 | many | TRBJ2-7 | TRBV27
CATSDPATGEQFF | TGTGCCACCAGTGATCCCGCGACTGGAGAGCAGTTCTTC | NA | few | TRBJ2-1 | TRBV24-1
CASSEGQGALGANVLTF | TGTGCCAGCAGTGAGGGACAGGGCGCGCTGGGGGCCAACGTCCTGACTTTC | TRBD1 | few | TRBJ2-6 | TRBV25-1
CATRLRGENIQYF | TGTGCCACCAGGTTGCGGGGGGAAAACATTCAGTACTTC | TRBD2 | many | TRBJ2-4 | TRBV15